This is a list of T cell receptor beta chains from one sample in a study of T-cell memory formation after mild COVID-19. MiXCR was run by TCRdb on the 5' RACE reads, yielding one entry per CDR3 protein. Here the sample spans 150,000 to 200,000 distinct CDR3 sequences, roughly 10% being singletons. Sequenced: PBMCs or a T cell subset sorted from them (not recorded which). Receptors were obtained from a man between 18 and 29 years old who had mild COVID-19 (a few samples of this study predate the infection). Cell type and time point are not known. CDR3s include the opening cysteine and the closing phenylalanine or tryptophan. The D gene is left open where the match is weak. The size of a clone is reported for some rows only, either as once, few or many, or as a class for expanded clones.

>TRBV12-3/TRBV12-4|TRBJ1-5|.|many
TGTGCCAGCAGTTACAGGGTTAATCAGCCCCAGCATTTT
CASSYRVNQPQHF
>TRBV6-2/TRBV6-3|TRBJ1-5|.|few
TGTGCCAGCAGTTACATCGGGGATCAGCCCCAGCATTTT
CASSYIGDQPQHF
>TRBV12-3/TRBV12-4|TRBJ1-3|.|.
TGTGCCAGCAGTTCTCCCAACTCTGGAAACACCATATATTTT
CASSSPNSGNTIYF
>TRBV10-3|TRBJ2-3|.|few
TGTGCCATCTCCCCTTCGGCAGATACGCAGTATTTT
CAISPSADTQYF
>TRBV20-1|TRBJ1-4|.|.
TGCAGTGCTAGAGATCGGAGGGGTCAGGGAAAACTGTTTTTT
CSARDRRGQGKLFF
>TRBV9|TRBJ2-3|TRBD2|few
TGTGCCAGCAGCGTTCAACTAGCGGGGGGTCCGGGCACAGATACGCAGTATTTT
CASSVQLAGGPGTDTQYF
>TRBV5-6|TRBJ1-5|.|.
TGTGCCAGCAGCTTCAGGGTTGGAGGGTTCAGGCAGCCCCAGCATTTT
CASSFRVGGFRQPQHF
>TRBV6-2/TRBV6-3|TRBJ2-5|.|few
TGTGCCAGCAGGGATCCAGGGTATTCTAGGGAGACCCAGTACTTC
CASRDPGYSRETQYF
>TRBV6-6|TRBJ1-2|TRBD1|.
TGTGCCAGCACCGGACAGGGCCCCGCAATCTATGGCTACACCTTC
CASTGQGPAIYGYTF
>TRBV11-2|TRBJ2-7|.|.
TGTGCCAGCAGCCAATACCGAGGCAGGGCTGAGTACGAGCAGTACTTC
CASSQYRGRAEYEQYF
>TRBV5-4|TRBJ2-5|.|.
TGTGCCAGCAGCTTACCCGCATCGGAGACCCAGTACTTC
CASSLPASETQYF